The 23 T cell receptor beta chains below were found in one sample sequenced in a study of T cells after yellow fever vaccination. One entry per CDR3 protein, called by TCRdb with MiXCR from the 5' RACE reads. Counted here are hundreds of thousands of distinct CDR3 sequences, around an eighth occurring once; the ten biggest clones make up roughly 13%. The sample was PBMCs, taken on the day of the yellow fever booster vaccination. These receptors originate from a man aged 25 to 40 who received the YFV17D yellow fever vaccine.

The chain joins TRBV7-9 to TRBJ2-1; D is uncertain. Germline V CDR1 and CDR2: SEHNR, FQNEAQ (reference sequence). Trimming cost V 4 bases and J 5 bases, with 21 bases left between them. The CDR3 is 17 residues long. The CDR3 nucleotides read TGTGCCAGCAGCTCTCCTACTTCGGCTAGAGCGAACAATGAGCAGTTCTTC. Translated, it gives CASSSPTSARANNEQFF.

As DNA, the CDR3 is TGTGCCGTTGGGGTAGGGGAAAAACTGTTTTTT. As protein: CAVGVGEKLFF. J is TRBJ1-4 and V is TRBV6-5; D is undetermined. This CDR3 has 11 amino acids. The germline V gene has CDR1 MNHEY and CDR2 SVGAGI. With 11 bases removed from V and 8 bases from J, the gap between germline ends came to 12 bases.

In this sample, this clonotype turned up a few times. This chain links TRBV20-1 with TRBJ2-5; 10 bases line up with TRBD2. V shed 2 bases and J 2 bases; nucleotides not matched to a gene: 8. Germline CDR1 is DFQATT and CDR2 is SNEGSKA (reference sequence). The CDR3 extends over 16 amino acids. CDR3 sequence (DNA): TGCAGTGCTAGATCGTTAGCGGGAGGTATACAAGAGACCCAGTACTTC. Translation gives CSARSLAGGIQETQYF.

This clonotype has only a few counts. The chain joins TRBV7-2 to TRBJ1-2, with 7 bases matching TRBD1. After removal of 6 bases from V and 4 bases from J, the junction contained 11 bases not matched to a gene. The CDR3 consists of 15 residues. In germline, CDR1 is SGHTA, CDR2 FQGNSA. Here the CDR3 DNA reads TGTGCCAGCAGTAACCCCGGGGGACAGCTCTATGGCTACACCTTC. This gives the protein CASSNPGGQLYGYTF.

The chain carries TRBV20-1 and TRBJ2-7; 14 bases fit TRBD2. The germline V gene has CDR1 DFQATT and CDR2 SNEGSKA (reference sequence). The V gene end was trimmed by 3 bases and the J gene end by 3 bases; junction bases not matched to a gene: 13. The CDR3 contains 18 residues. The CDR3 sequence is CSASARRTSGRPLYEQYF. The CDR3 DNA reads as TGCAGTGCTAGCGCCCGACGGACTAGCGGGAGGCCTCTCTACGAGCAGTACTTC.

Only a few counts were recorded for this clonotype. The chain couples TRBV6-2 or TRBV6-3 to TRBJ2-1; perhaps TRBD1 as D (6 bases). Trimming removed 0 bases from V and 2 bases from J, with 11 bases in between. The germline V gene encodes CDR1 MNHEY and CDR2 SVGEGT. There are 16 residues in the CDR3. The CDR3 nucleotides are TGTGCCAGCAGTTACTCGTCTGGGACAACCTACAATGAGCAGTTCTTC. The encoded protein is CASSYSSGTTYNEQFF.

J is TRBJ2-2 and V is TRBV11-2; 7 bases fit TRBD2. The CDR3 spans 16 residues. In germline, CDR1 is SGHAT, CDR2 FQNNGV. V lost 1 base, J lost 7 bases, and 9 bases stayed unmatched. The CDR3 here is CASSLATSLWGGELFF. The CDR3, as DNA: TGTGCCAGCAGCTTAGCGACTAGCCTGTGGGGCGGGGAGCTGTTTTTT.

This clonotype was counted a few times. The chain has TRBV6-1 and TRBJ1-2; 7 positions agree with TRBD1. The germline V gene has CDR1 MNHNS and CDR2 SASEGT. The CDR3 consists of 14 residues. The J segment lost 3 bases and the V segment lost 6 bases, leaving 7 bases of the junction unmatched. The CDR3 protein is CASSPRQGYYGYTF. The CDR3 nucleotides are TGTGCCAGCAGCCCGCGACAGGGTTACTATGGCTACACCTTC.

This clonotype has at least ten counts. The chain combines TRBV6-5 with TRBJ2-2, with 11 bases matching TRBD2. The CDR3 sequence is 15 residues long. The V gene's germline CDR1 is MNHEY and CDR2 SVGAGI. V shed 2 bases and J 6 bases; nucleotides not matched to a gene: 2. The CDR3 DNA follows: TGTGCCAGCAGTTACGTAGCGGGAGGGCCCGGGGAGCTGTTTTTT. The encoded protein is CASSYVAGGPGELFF.

This chain uses TRBV7-3 with TRBJ2-1; no definite D call. V was pared by 0 bases and J by 7 bases, with 13 bases between. The CDR3 extends over 15 amino acids. Germline CDR1 SGHTA, CDR2 FQGTGA. This CDR3 reads CASSLTWGTMNEQFF. The CDR3 DNA follows: TGTGCCAGCAGCTTAACATGGGGAACTATGAATGAGCAGTTCTTC. The full variable domain, in which reference TRBV7-3 and TRBJ2-1 provide the parts outside the CDR3, is GAGVSQTPSNKVTEKGKYVELRCDPISGHTALYWYRQSLGQGPEFLIYFQGTGAADDSGLPNDRFFAVRPEGSVSTLKIQRTERGDSAVYLCASSLTWGTMNEQFFGPGTRLTVL.

This clonotype was counted a few times. This sequence joins TRBV27 and TRBJ1-3; the match to TRBD1 covers 10 bases. CDR3 length: 16 amino acids. V lost 6 bases and J lost 2; bases outside the gene matches: 7. Germline CDR1 is MNHEY and CDR2 is SMNVEV (reference sequence). CDR3 sequence (DNA): TGTGCCAGCAGGAGGCGACAGGGGGCTCCTGGAAACACCATATATTTT. Encoded protein: CASRRRQGAPGNTIYF.

This clonotype was counted between two and nine times. The chain recombines TRBV12-1 with TRBJ2-3; the table's D call of TRBD2 was not tested on the DNA. TRBV12-1 is a pseudogene segment. The CDR3 totals 19 residues. CDR3 region: CASSSRPGLAVFSTDTQYF. In nucleotides, the CDR3 is TGTGCCAGCAGCTCCCGGCCGGGACTAGCAGTGTTTAGCACAGATACGCAGTATTTT.

V and J are TRBV14 and TRBJ2-2; TRBD2 agrees at 11 bases. The V segment lost 4 bases and the J segment 5 bases; nucleotides outside the gene matches: 6. Germline V lookup: CDR1 SGHDN, CDR2 FVKESK. The CDR3 length is 16 residues. CDR3 DNA: TGTGCCAGCAGCCGTACTAGCGGGAGCGTTACCGGGGAGCTGTTTTTT. This sequence encodes CASSRTSGSVTGELFF.

This clonotype was counted at least ten times. The rearrangement links TRBV7-2 to TRBJ2-6; no reliable D call. The CDR3 covers 14 residues. V was pared by 1 base and J by 0 bases, with 1 base between. CDR1 SGHTA and CDR2 FQGNSA come from the germline V gene. The CDR3 reads CASSLDSGANVLTF. The CDR3 DNA reads as TGTGCCAGCAGCTTAGACTCTGGGGCCAACGTCCTGACTTTC. Combining the CDR3 with reference TRBV7-2 and TRBJ2-6 gives the whole variable domain GAGVSQSPSNKVTEKGKDVELRCDPISGHTALYWYRQSLGQGLEFLIYFQGNSAPDKSGLPSDRFSAERTGGSVSTLTIQRTQQEDSAVYLCASSLDSGANVLTFGAGSRLTVL.

The chain carries TRBV6-5 and TRBJ1-2; D call uncertain. Trimming removed 0 bases from V and 4 bases from J, with 9 bases in between. The CDR3 is made up of 14 amino acids. Germline V gene data show CDR1 as MNHEY and CDR2 as SVGAGI. The CDR3 nucleotides are TGTGCCAGCAGTTACTCGAGCCAGGTCTATGGCTACACCTTC. Protein product: CASSYSSQVYGYTF.

The chain links TRBV19 to TRBJ2-7, with TRBD1 as a possible D gene (6 bases). Trimming removed 3 bases at V and 3 bases at J, with 9 bases between. The CDR3 runs to 13 residues. CDR1 and CDR2 from the germline V gene are LNHDA and SQIVND (reference sequence). The CDR3 sequence is CASSMSGVYEQYF. DNA for the CDR3: TGTGCCAGTAGTATGTCAGGGGTCTACGAGCAGTACTTC. The complete variable domain, with remaining parts taken from reference TRBV19 and TRBJ2-7, reads DGGITQSPKYLFRKEGQNVTLSCEQNLNHDAMYWYRQDPGQGLRLIYYSQIVNDFQKGDIAEGYSVSREKKESFPLTVTSAQKNPTAFYLCASSMSGVYEQYFGPGTRLTVT.

Only a few counts were recorded for this clonotype. This rearrangement joins TRBV10-3 to TRBJ2-2; 10 bases line up with TRBD1. This CDR3 is built from 14 residues. Germline values: CDR1 ENHRY, CDR2 SYGVKD. V lost 9 bases to trimming and J lost 6 bases; unmatched junction nucleotides: 7. The CDR3 loop is CAISGQGLAGELFF. CDR3 DNA sequence: TGTGCCATATCGGGACAGGGGCTCGCCGGGGAGCTGTTTTTT.

This clonotype has just a few counts. This chain connects TRBV28 to TRBJ2-5; unclear D gene. The germline gives CDR1 MDHEN, CDR2 SYDVKM. Trimming shortened V by 6 bases and J by 0 bases, and 11 bases separated the two germline ends. This CDR3 is 14 amino acids long. CDR3: CASSNDWDQETQYF. The CDR3 bases are TGTGCCAGCAGCAATGACTGGGACCAAGAGACCCAGTACTTC.

This clonotype was seen only a few times. The chain employs TRBV27 and TRBJ1-1, with D possibly being TRBD1 (6 bases). Germline V gene sequence: CDR1 MNHEY, CDR2 SMNVEV (reference sequence). The CDR3 is 13 residues long. V lost 2 bases, J lost 11 bases, and 15 bases lay in between. In DNA, the CDR3 is TGTGCCAGCAGTTTAGAAACAGGGACTTTCGCTTTCTTT. This codes for CASSLETGTFAFF.

This chain uses TRBV20-1 with TRBJ2-3; 10 nucleotides agree with TRBD2. V was pared by 3 bases and J by 5 bases, with 8 bases of the junction left unmatched. The CDR3 length is 15 residues. Germline CDR1 and CDR2: DFQATT and SNEGSKA (reference sequence). CDR3 DNA sequence: TGCAGTGCTAGCCCCCTAGCGGGAGTAGAAGATACGCAGTATTTT. Translation gives CSASPLAGVEDTQYF.

The chain joins TRBV28 to TRBJ2-7, with D uncertain. The germline gives CDR1 MDHEN, CDR2 SYDVKM. The V end was cut by 3 bases, the J end by 5 bases, with 11 bases between. The CDR3 sequence is 13 residues long. The CDR3 here is CASSFVDPHEQYF. CDR3 in DNA: TGTGCCAGCAGTTTTGTGGATCCCCACGAGCAGTACTTC.

This clonotype was recorded many times. V usage is TRBV4-3 and J usage is TRBJ2-6; unclear D gene. Trimming left V 1 base short and J 0 bases short, with 10 bases between. CDR1 and CDR2 from the germline V gene are LGHNA and YSLEER. The CDR3 has 17 amino acids. CDR3 in amino acids: CASSQGPTPSGANVLTF. The CDR3 DNA sequence: TGCGCCAGCAGCCAAGGCCCAACCCCCTCTGGGGCCAACGTCCTGACTTTC.

This clonotype was observed a few times. The V call is TRBV12-3 or TRBV12-4, the J call TRBJ2-7; TRBD1 matches at 9 bases. Germline trimming cut 5 bases from V and 5 bases from J; bases unmatched to any gene: 10. There are 15 residues in the CDR3. The CDR3 region is CASSPPGQGSHEQYF. The CDR3 DNA reads TGTGCCAGCAGTCCTCCGGGACAGGGATCCCACGAGCAGTACTTC.